The rows below give T cell receptor beta chains drawn from one sample of a study of blood T cells in healthy people across ages. TCRdb fed the 5' RACE reads into MiXCR, producing one record per CDR3 protein. The sample has almost 550,000 distinct CDR3 sequences, about 25% seen once. These records were also assigned to another study, of T cells of mothers and their children.

Sequencing was done on a sample of blood. The source of these receptors is a boy younger than 18 in good health. Each CDR3 is given with its conserved first and last residue. Fields, in order: J gene, D gene, V gene, clone size, CDR3 protein, CDR3 DNA. D genes are given only for firm matches. Not all rows give a size; the values are once, few, many and, for expanded clones, a class.

J gene: TRBJ2-5
D gene: TRBD2
V gene: TRBV12-3/TRBV12-4
clone size: few
CDR3 protein: CASSSTTSGGALETQYF
CDR3 DNA: TGTGCCAGCAGTTCTACGACTAGCGGGGGGGCCTTGGAGACCCAGTACTTC

J gene: TRBJ2-3
D gene: TRBD2
V gene: TRBV11-2
clone size: few
CDR3 protein: CASSRGLAGAPTDTQYF
CDR3 DNA: TGTGCCAGCAGTCGCGGACTAGCGGGAGCCCCAACAGATACGCAGTATTTT

J gene: TRBJ1-5
D gene: TRBD1
V gene: TRBV28
clone size: NA
CDR3 protein: CASRPTGRSYSNQPQHF
CDR3 DNA: TGTGCCAGCAGACCGACAGGGCGAAGTTATAGCAATCAGCCCCAGCATTTT

J gene: TRBJ1-3
D gene: NA
V gene: TRBV29-1
clone size: few
CDR3 protein: CSARDGASGNTIYF
CDR3 DNA: TGCAGCGCCAGAGACGGGGCCTCTGGAAACACCATATATTTT

J gene: TRBJ1-2
D gene: NA
V gene: TRBV29-1
clone size: NA
CDR3 protein: CSVEEARVGYTF
CDR3 DNA: TGCAGCGTTGAAGAGGCAAGGGTTGGCTACACCTTC

J gene: TRBJ2-5
D gene: NA
V gene: TRBV20-1
clone size: few
CDR3 protein: CSARDVQGAELETQYF
CDR3 DNA: TGCAGTGCTAGAGATGTCCAAGGGGCCGAATTGGAGACCCAGTACTTC

J gene: TRBJ2-3
D gene: NA
V gene: TRBV7-8
clone size: NA
CDR3 protein: CASSLGVEGTDTQYF
CDR3 DNA: TGTGCCAGCAGCTTAGGAGTCGAGGGTACAGATACGCAGTATTTT

J gene: TRBJ2-1
D gene: NA
V gene: TRBV7-9
clone size: NA
CDR3 protein: CASSLVGAFADEQFF
CDR3 DNA: TGTGCCAGCAGCTTAGTGGGAGCCTTTGCGGATGAGCAGTTCTTC

J gene: TRBJ2-7
D gene: NA
V gene: TRBV6-2/TRBV6-3
clone size: NA
CDR3 protein: CASSYVLETRNEGYEQYF
CDR3 DNA: TGTGCCAGCAGTTATGTTCTGGAGACTAGAAATGAGGGCTACGAGCAGTACTTC

J gene: TRBJ2-6
D gene: NA
V gene: TRBV6-1
clone size: few
CDR3 protein: CASGGRISGANVLTF
CDR3 DNA: TGTGCCAGCGGGGGCCGAATCTCTGGGGCCAACGTCCTGACTTTC

J gene: TRBJ2-1
D gene: NA
V gene: TRBV18
clone size: many
CDR3 protein: CASSPGSAYNEQFF
CDR3 DNA: TGTGCCAGCTCACCAGGTTCGGCGTACAATGAGCAGTTCTTC

J gene: TRBJ2-7
D gene: NA
V gene: TRBV10-3
clone size: NA
CDR3 protein: CAISDSRQGYEQYF
CDR3 DNA: TGTGCCATCAGCGATTCGCGCCAGGGTTACGAGCAGTACTTC

J gene: TRBJ2-7
D gene: NA
V gene: TRBV20-1
clone size: few
CDR3 protein: CSALQGSSYEQYF
CDR3 DNA: TGCAGTGCCCTACAGGGCAGCTCCTACGAGCAGTACTTC

J gene: TRBJ2-7
D gene: NA
V gene: TRBV7-3
clone size: few
CDR3 protein: CASIKTGNPSYEQYF
CDR3 DNA: TGTGCCAGCATCAAAACAGGGAACCCCTCCTACGAGCAGTACTTC

J gene: TRBJ2-4
D gene: TRBD1
V gene: TRBV28
clone size: NA
CDR3 protein: CASSLETGDAKNIQYF
CDR3 DNA: TGTGCCAGCAGTCTCGAGACAGGGGATGCCAAAAACATTCAGTACTTC

J gene: TRBJ2-2
D gene: TRBD2
V gene: TRBV6-4
clone size: NA
CDR3 protein: CASQRGRGTGELFF
CDR3 DNA: TGTGCCAGCCAGCGGGGACGGGGCACCGGGGAGCTGTTTTTT

J gene: TRBJ2-2
D gene: NA
V gene: TRBV7-7
clone size: NA
CDR3 protein: CASSLVHTLPGSTGELFF
CDR3 DNA: TGTGCTAGCAGCTTAGTGCATACACTTCCAGGGAGCACCGGGGAGCTGTTTTTT

J gene: TRBJ2-5
D gene: NA
V gene: TRBV10-2
clone size: NA
CDR3 protein: CASSGGPVQETQYF
CDR3 DNA: TGCGCCAGCAGTGGGGGTCCAGTACAAGAGACCCAGTACTTC

J gene: TRBJ1-2
D gene: NA
V gene: TRBV12-3/TRBV12-4
clone size: few
CDR3 protein: CASRKVQGSYTF
CDR3 DNA: TGTGCCAGCAGAAAGGTCCAGGGCAGCTACACCTTC

J gene: TRBJ1-2
D gene: TRBD1
V gene: TRBV7-3
clone size: few
CDR3 protein: CASSPGQGEHGYTF
CDR3 DNA: TGTGCCAGCAGCCCAGGACAGGGGGAACATGGCTACACCTTC

J gene: TRBJ2-3
D gene: TRBD2
V gene: TRBV2
clone size: few
CDR3 protein: CASSLTSDALVDTQYF
CDR3 DNA: TGTGCCAGCAGCCTTACTAGCGACGCGCTCGTAGATACGCAGTATTTT

J gene: TRBJ2-5
D gene: TRBD2
V gene: TRBV4-1
clone size: NA
CDR3 protein: CASSHHPLAGKEETQYF
CDR3 DNA: TGCGCCAGCAGCCACCATCCACTAGCGGGAAAGGAAGAGACCCAGTACTTC

J gene: TRBJ1-1
D gene: NA
V gene: TRBV20-1
clone size: few
CDR3 protein: CSARSRRRRNTEAFF
CDR3 DNA: TGCAGTGCTAGATCGAGGAGACGCCGGAACACTGAAGCTTTCTTT

J gene: TRBJ2-6
D gene: TRBD1
V gene: TRBV6-1
clone size: NA
CDR3 protein: CASSTGTGSAGANVLTF
CDR3 DNA: TGTGCCAGCAGCACGGGGACAGGCTCTGCTGGGGCCAACGTCCTGACTTTC

J gene: TRBJ2-5
D gene: TRBD2
V gene: TRBV7-2
clone size: few
CDR3 protein: CASSSGLARETQYF
CDR3 DNA: TGTGCCAGCAGCTCGGGACTAGCCCGAGAGACCCAGTACTTC

J gene: TRBJ1-6
D gene: TRBD1
V gene: TRBV20-1
clone size: NA
CDR3 protein: CSARAGQGFSGYNSPLHF
CDR3 DNA: TGCAGTGCTAGAGCGGGACAGGGGTTCTCTGGCTATAATTCACCCCTCCACTTT

J gene: TRBJ2-2
D gene: TRBD2
V gene: TRBV27
clone size: few
CDR3 protein: CASSYSTGGLAGDWYTGELFF
CDR3 DNA: TGTGCCAGCAGTTATTCGACGGGAGGCCTAGCGGGGGATTGGTATACCGGGGAGCTGTTTTTT

J gene: TRBJ2-4
D gene: NA
V gene: TRBV21-1
clone size: few
CDR3 protein: CASSYRDSSKNIQYF
CDR3 DNA: TGTGCCAGCAGCTACCGGGACAGCTCCAAAAACATTCAGTACTTC

J gene: TRBJ2-5
D gene: TRBD1
V gene: TRBV19
clone size: few
CDR3 protein: CASGQGETQYF
CDR3 DNA: TGTGCCTCGGGACAGGGGGAGACCCAGTACTTC

J gene: TRBJ2-7
D gene: NA
V gene: TRBV20-1
clone size: few
CDR3 protein: CSAPGRNYEQYF
CDR3 DNA: TGCAGTGCCCCGGGACGCAACTACGAGCAGTACTTC

J gene: TRBJ2-5
D gene: NA
V gene: TRBV3-1
clone size: many
CDR3 protein: CASSQARYAQETQYF
CDR3 DNA: TGTGCCAGCAGCCAAGCTAGGTACGCACAAGAGACCCAGTACTTC

J gene: TRBJ2-3
D gene: TRBD2
V gene: TRBV6-1
clone size: NA
CDR3 protein: CASSRDGLAGGADTQYF
CDR3 DNA: TGTGCCAGCAGCCGGGACGGACTAGCGGGGGGGGCAGATACGCAGTATTTT

J gene: TRBJ2-3
D gene: TRBD1
V gene: TRBV27
clone size: NA
CDR3 protein: CASRYRGRGGIWDTQYF
CDR3 DNA: TGTGCCAGCAGATACAGGGGGCGCGGGGGAATATGGGATACGCAGTATTTT

J gene: TRBJ1-1
D gene: NA
V gene: TRBV5-6
clone size: NA
CDR3 protein: CASSVPGHSNTEAFF
CDR3 DNA: TGTGCCAGCAGCGTTCCGGGACACTCGAACACTGAAGCTTTCTTT

J gene: TRBJ1-2
D gene: NA
V gene: TRBV3-1
clone size: few
CDR3 protein: CASSQDLEGVRGYTF
CDR3 DNA: TGTGCCAGCAGCCAAGATCTGGAGGGAGTGCGGGGCTACACCTTC

J gene: TRBJ1-4
D gene: TRBD1
V gene: TRBV19
clone size: few
CDR3 protein: CASSTGGRTNEKLFF
CDR3 DNA: TGTGCCAGTAGTACAGGGGGCCGGACTAATGAAAAACTGTTTTTT

J gene: TRBJ2-1
D gene: TRBD2
V gene: TRBV9
clone size: few
CDR3 protein: CASSVVGSGGAGYNEQFF
CDR3 DNA: TGTGCCAGCAGCGTAGTAGGTAGCGGGGGGGCCGGTTACAATGAGCAGTTCTTC